This T cell receptor beta chain is from a study of blood T cell repertoires in COVID-19. Overall study context: There were acute and convalescent COVID-19 samples, and they came from the United States, Italy and Spain.

Per the germline V gene, CDR1 is LGHNA and CDR2 is YSLEER. V was pared by 1 base and J by 4 bases, with 11 bases of the junction left unmatched. CDR3 length: 19 amino acids. Libraries were prepared by immunoSEQ multiplex PCR; TCRdb keeps only in-frame clonotypes and omits some of them. The sample contains around 200,000 clones, 75% to 85% of which appear only once. The TCR was taken from a woman aged 25 to 45 with COVID-19, enrolled during active disease. The chain joins TRBV4-3 to TRBJ2-7; 15 bases agree with TRBD2. What was sequenced was peripheral blood. The CDR3 bases are TGCGCCAGCAGCCAAGCTTGGACTAGCGGGAGGGCCTTGGGTTACGAGCAGTACTTC. The encoded protein is CASSQAWTSGRALGYEQYF.